The source of this T cell receptor (beta chain) is a study of response to subunit inactivated influenza vaccine. As regards this clonotype: Its antigen is currently unknown.

TCRdb re-analysed the RT-PCR reads in MiXCR, keeping a single row per CDR3 protein. The sample includes 400,000 to 550,000 distinct CDR3 sequences, about 25% of them seen just once. Study-level results: Authors suggested each seasonal influenza vaccination recruits few new T cells.

Specimen: CD4+ T cells sorted from PBMCs, collected about 5 days after vaccination. The TCR was taken from a man aged 45-65 years who received an inactivated influenza vaccine.

The CDR3 protein is CASSLEGQRVQNIQYF. DNA of the CDR3: TGTGCCAGCAGCCTAGAGGGACAGAGGGTACAAAACATTCAGTACTTC. The chain couples TRBV7-9 to TRBJ2-4, with TRBD1 matching over 7 bases. V lost 5 bases and J lost 5; bases outside the gene matches: 12. The CDR3 totals 16 residues. Germline V gene data show CDR1 as SEHNR and CDR2 as FQNEAQ (reference sequence).